A single sample gave rise to the 8 T cell receptor beta chains below, sequenced in a study of CD8 T cells in ankylosing spondylitis. TCRdb analysed the 5' RACE reads with MiXCR anew, one entry per CDR3 protein. This table has over 600,000 distinct CDR3 sequences, 15% to 20% appearing once. Antigen specificity for these receptors is unknown. Study-wide results and limits: A TCR beta motif made of eight highly homologous variants seemed typical of ankylosing spondylitis blood.

The sequenced material came from blood, either unsorted or a sorted T cell fraction (not recorded which). The source of these receptors is a male donor with ankylosing spondylitis.

This clonotype was seen ten or more times. J is TRBJ2-1 and V is TRBV4-2, with no clear D. Germline V lookup: CDR1 LGHNA, CDR2 YNFKEQ. V lost 2 bases and J lost 9, with 11 bases in between. CDR3 length: 13 amino acids. The DNA of the CDR3 is TGTGCCAGCAGCCAACTCCAACCGGGTGAGCAGTTCTTC. As protein: CASSQLQPGEQFF.

This clonotype was picked up a small number of times. This rearrangement joins TRBV7-8 to TRBJ2-1; tentatively, D is TRBD1 (6 bases). V was pared by 2 bases and J by 3 bases, with 17 bases between. CDR3 length: 17 amino acids. Germline CDR1 and CDR2: SGHVS and FQNEAQ. CDR3 in amino acids: CASSLIRTVGIYNEQFF. The CDR3 region has the DNA TGTGCCAGCAGCTTAATACGGACAGTAGGAATCTACAATGAGCAGTTCTTC.

V and J are TRBV6-5 and TRBJ2-6; D unclear. There are 17 residues in the CDR3. Germline V gene data show CDR1 as MNHEY and CDR2 as SVGAGI. V lost 4 bases and J 6 bases, leaving 19 bases between the germline ends. The CDR3 is CASSSGPPRAEANVLTF. As DNA, the CDR3 is TGTGCCAGCAGTTCAGGTCCCCCACGAGCTGAGGCCAACGTCCTGACTTTC.

This clonotype appeared many times. The chain combines TRBV20-1 with TRBJ1-5; tentatively, D is TRBD1 (5 bases). Germline V gives CDR1 DFQATT, CDR2 SNEGSKA (reference sequence). CDR3 length: 14 amino acids. V was pared by 6 bases and J by 5 bases, with 17 bases between. Here the CDR3 DNA reads TGCAGTGCCCAGCGGGGCCTAAGCCATCAGCCCCAGCATTTT. Translation gives CSAQRGLSHQPQHF.

J is TRBJ2-5 and V is TRBV6-1; D uncertain. The CDR3 spans 15 residues. Deletions cut 5 bases from V and 6 bases from J, with 19 bases between. Germline CDR1 reads MNHNS; CDR2 reads SASEGT. The CDR3 DNA reads as TGTGCCAGCAGTCCCGGCACGTGGGCGAGGAAGACCCAGTACTTC. This sequence encodes CASSPGTWARKTQYF.

This clonotype was detected a few times. This chain uses TRBV4-3 with TRBJ2-7; D unresolved. Germline-derived CDR1 and CDR2 are LGHNA and YSLEER. The CDR3 length is 14 residues. The germline V and J ends were trimmed by 8 bases and 0 bases, with 14 bases remaining between them. As DNA, the CDR3 is TGCGCCAGCTCTGGGGAAACCCTCTCCTACGAGCAGTACTTC. Amino acids: CASSGETLSYEQYF.

CDR3 DNA: TGTGCCAGCAGCTTGGGCCCACTAGAAAGTGTCAGTACGCAGTATTTT. It specifies CASSLGPLESVSTQYF. The chain recombines TRBV7-8 with TRBJ2-3, with a possible D match to TRBD2 (5 bases). Trimming stripped 3 bases from V and 8 bases from J, with 21 bases between. The CDR3 is 16 amino acids. Germline CDR1 is SGHVS and CDR2 is FQNEAQ.

This clonotype was recorded many times. CDR3 sequence (DNA): TGCGCCAGCAGCTCAAACCCACCGGGACAGGGAATTTCCGAGCAGTACTTC. The encoded protein is CASSSNPPGQGISEQYF. The gene calls are TRBV5-1 and TRBJ2-7; TRBD1 aligns across 9 bases. Germline-derived CDR1 and CDR2 are SGHRS and YFSETQ. The CDR3 contains 17 residues. V trimming: 3 bases; J trimming: 6 bases; junction bases outside the gene matches: 16. Variable domain in full (rest from reference TRBV5-1 and TRBJ2-7): KAGVTQTPRYLIKTRGQQVTLSCSPISGHRSVSWYQQTPGQGLQFLFEYFSETQRNKGNFPGRFSGRQFSNSRSEMNVSTLELGDSALYLCASSSNPPGQGISEQYFGPGTRLTVT.